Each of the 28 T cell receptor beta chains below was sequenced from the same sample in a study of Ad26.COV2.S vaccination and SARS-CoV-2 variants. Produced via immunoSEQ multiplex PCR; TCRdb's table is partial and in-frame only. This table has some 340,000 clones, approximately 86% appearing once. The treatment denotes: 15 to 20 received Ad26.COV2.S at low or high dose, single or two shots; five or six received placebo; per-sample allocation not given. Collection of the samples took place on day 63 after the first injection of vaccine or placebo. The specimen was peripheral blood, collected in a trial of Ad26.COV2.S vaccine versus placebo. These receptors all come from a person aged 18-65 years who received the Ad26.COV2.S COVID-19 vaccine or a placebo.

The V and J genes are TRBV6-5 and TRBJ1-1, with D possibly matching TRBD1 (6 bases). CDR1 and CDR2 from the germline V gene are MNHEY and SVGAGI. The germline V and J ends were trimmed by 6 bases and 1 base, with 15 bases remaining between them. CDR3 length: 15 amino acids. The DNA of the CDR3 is TGTGCCAGCAGACGCCGATTGGGACAGAACACTGAAGCTTTCTTT. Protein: CASRRRLGQNTEAFF.

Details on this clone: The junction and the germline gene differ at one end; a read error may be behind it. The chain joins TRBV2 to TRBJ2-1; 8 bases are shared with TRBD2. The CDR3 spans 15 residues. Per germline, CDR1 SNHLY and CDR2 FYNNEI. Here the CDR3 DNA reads TGTGCCAGCTGTGAGGCGGGGGGCCGGTACAATGAGCAGTTCTTC. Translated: CASCEAGGRYNEQFF.

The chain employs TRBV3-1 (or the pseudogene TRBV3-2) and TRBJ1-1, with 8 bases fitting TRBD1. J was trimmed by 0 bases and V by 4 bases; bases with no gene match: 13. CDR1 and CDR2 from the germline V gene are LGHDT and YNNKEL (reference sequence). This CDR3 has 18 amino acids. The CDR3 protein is CASSLPEDRVPMNTEAFF. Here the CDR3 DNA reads TGTGCCAGCAGCCTGCCCGAGGACAGGGTACCTATGAACACTGAAGCTTTCTTT.

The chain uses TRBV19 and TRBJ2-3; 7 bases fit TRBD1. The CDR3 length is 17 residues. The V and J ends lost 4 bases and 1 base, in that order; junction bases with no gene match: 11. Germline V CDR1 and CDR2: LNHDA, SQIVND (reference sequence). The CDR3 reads CASSTLGPGTGTDTQYF. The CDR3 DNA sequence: TGTGCCAGTAGTACCCTAGGACCCGGGACAGGCACAGATACGCAGTATTTT.

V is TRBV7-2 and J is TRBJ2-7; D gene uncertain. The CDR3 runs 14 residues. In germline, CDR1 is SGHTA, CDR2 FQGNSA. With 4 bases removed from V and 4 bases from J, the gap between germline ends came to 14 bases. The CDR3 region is CASSSPGPLYEQYF. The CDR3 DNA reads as TGTGCCAGCAGCTCCCCTGGACCACTTTACGAGCAGTACTTC.

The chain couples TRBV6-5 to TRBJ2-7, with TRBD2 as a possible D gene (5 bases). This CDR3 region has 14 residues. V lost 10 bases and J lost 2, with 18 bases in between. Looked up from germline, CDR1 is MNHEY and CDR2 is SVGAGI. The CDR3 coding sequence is TGTGCCACGTACCGAGGGCAGGAGCCCTACGAGCAGTACTTC. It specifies CATYRGQEPYEQYF.

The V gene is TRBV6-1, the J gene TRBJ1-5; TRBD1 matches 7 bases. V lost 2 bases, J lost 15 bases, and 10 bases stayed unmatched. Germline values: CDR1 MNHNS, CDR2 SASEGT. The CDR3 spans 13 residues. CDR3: CASSERADRPLHF. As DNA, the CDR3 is TGTGCCAGCAGTGAAAGAGCGGACAGGCCTCTGCATTTT.

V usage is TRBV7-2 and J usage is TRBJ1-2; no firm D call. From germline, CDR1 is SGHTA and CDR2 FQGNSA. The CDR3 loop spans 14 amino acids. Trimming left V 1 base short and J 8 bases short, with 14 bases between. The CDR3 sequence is CASSLEVGLRGYTF. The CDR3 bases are TGTGCCAGCAGCTTAGAGGTCGGTTTGAGGGGCTACACCTTC. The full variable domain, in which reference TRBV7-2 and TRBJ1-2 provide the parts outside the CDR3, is GAGVSQSPSNKVTEKGKDVELRCDPISGHTALYWYRQSLGQGLEFLIYFQGNSAPDKSGLPSDRFSAERTGGSVSTLTIQRTQQEDSAVYLCASSLEVGLRGYTFGSGTRLTVV.

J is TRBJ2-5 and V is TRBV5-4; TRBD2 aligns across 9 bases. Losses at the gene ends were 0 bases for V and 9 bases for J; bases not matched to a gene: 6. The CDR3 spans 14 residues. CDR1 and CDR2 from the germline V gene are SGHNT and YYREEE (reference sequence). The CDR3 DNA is TGTGCCAGCAGCTTGGAGGCTAGCGGGGCGCCCCAGTACTTC. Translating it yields CASSLEASGAPQYF. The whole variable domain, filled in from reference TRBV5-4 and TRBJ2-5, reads ETGVTQSPTHLIKTRGQQVTLRCSSQSGHNTVSWYQQALGQGPQFIFQYYREEENGRGNFPPRFSGLQFPNYSSELNVNALELDDSALYLCASSLEASGAPQYFGPGTRLLVL.

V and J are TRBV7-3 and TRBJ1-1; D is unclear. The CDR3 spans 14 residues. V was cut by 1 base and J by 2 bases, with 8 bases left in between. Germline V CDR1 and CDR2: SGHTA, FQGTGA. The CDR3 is CASSLIGLNTEAFF. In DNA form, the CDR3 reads TGTGCCAGCAGCTTAATCGGTCTAAACACTGAAGCTTTCTTT. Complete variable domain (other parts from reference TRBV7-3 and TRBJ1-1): GAGVSQTPSNKVTEKGKYVELRCDPISGHTALYWYRQSLGQGPEFLIYFQGTGAADDSGLPNDRFFAVRPEGSVSTLKIQRTERGDSAVYLCASSLIGLNTEAFFGQGTRLTVV.

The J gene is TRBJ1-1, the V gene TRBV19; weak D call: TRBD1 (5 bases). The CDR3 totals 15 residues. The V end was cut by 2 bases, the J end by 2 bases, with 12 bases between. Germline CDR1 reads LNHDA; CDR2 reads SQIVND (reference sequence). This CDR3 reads CASSISDTTNTEAFF. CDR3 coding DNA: TGTGCCAGTAGTATATCGGACACTACAAACACTGAAGCTTTCTTT. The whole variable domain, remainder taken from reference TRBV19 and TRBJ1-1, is DGGITQSPKYLFRKEGQNVTLSCEQNLNHDAMYWYRQDPGQGLRLIYYSQIVNDFQKGDIAEGYSVSREKKESFPLTVTSAQKNPTAFYLCASSISDTTNTEAFFGQGTRLTVV.

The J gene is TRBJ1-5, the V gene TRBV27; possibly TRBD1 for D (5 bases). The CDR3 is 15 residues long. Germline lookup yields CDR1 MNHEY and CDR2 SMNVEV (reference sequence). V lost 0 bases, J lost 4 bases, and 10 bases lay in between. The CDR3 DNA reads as TGTGCCAGCAGTTTATCGTGGACACCGAATCAGCCCCAGCATTTT. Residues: CASSLSWTPNQPQHF.

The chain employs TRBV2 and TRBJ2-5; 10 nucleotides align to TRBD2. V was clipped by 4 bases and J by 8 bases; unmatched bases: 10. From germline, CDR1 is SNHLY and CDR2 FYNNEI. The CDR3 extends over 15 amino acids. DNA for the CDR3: TGTGCCAGCAGTGGGTTACTAGCGGGGAAGGGTACCCAGTACTTC. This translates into CASSGLLAGKGTQYF.

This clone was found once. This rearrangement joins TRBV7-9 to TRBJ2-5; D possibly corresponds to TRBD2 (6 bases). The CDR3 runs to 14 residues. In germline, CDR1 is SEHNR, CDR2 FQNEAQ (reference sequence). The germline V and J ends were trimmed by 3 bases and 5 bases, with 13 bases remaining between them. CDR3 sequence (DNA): TGTGCCAGCAGCTTCCGGACGGAGGGGGAGACCCAGTACTTC. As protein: CASSFRTEGETQYF.

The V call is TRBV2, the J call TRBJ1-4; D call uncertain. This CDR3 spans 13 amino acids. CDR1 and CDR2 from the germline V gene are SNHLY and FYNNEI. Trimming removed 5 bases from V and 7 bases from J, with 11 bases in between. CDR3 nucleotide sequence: TGTGCCAGCAGTCCAGTAGGAGGTGAAAAACTGTTTTTT. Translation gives CASSPVGGEKLFF.

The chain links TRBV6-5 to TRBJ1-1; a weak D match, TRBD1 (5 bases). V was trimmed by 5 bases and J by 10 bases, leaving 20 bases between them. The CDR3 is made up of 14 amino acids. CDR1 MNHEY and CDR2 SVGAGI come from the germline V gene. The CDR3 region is CASSPTDSYFGAFF. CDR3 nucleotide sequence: TGTGCCAGCAGTCCGACAGACAGTTATTTTGGAGCTTTCTTT.

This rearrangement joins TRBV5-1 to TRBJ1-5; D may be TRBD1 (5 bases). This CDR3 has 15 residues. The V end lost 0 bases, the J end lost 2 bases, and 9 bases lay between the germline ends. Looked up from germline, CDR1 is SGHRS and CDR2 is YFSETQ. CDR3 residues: CASSLDGAGNQPQHF. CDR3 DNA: TGCGCCAGCAGCTTGGATGGGGCCGGCAATCAGCCCCAGCATTTT.

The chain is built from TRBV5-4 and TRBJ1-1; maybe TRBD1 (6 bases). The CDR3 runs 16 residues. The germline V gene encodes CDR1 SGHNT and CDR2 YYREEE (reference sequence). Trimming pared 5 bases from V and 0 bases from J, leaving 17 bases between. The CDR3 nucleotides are TGTGCCAGCAGTCCCCCAACCGGGACACTGAACACTGAAGCTTTCTTT. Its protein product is CASSPPTGTLNTEAFF.

The CDR3 here is CASSPTGEISQLKKVNPYEQYF. CDR3 DNA sequence: TGTGCCAGCAGCCCGACAGGGGAAATAAGCCAACTCAAAAAGGTCAACCCCTACGAGCAGTACTTC. The V and J genes are TRBV7-3 and TRBJ2-7, with 8 bases identical to TRBD1. J was trimmed by 2 bases and V by 5 bases; bases with no gene match: 29. This CDR3 spans 22 amino acids. Germline values: CDR1 SGHTA, CDR2 FQGTGA. Filled out from reference TRBV7-3 and TRBJ2-7, the complete variable domain reads GAGVSQTPSNKVTEKGKYVELRCDPISGHTALYWYRQSLGQGPEFLIYFQGTGAADDSGLPNDRFFAVRPEGSVSTLKIQRTERGDSAVYLCASSPTGEISQLKKVNPYEQYFGPGTRLTVT.

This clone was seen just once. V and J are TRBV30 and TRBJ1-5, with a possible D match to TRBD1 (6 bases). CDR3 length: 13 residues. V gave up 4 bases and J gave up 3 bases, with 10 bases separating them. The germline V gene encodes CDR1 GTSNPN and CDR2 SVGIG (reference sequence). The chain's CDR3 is CAWTGEFNQPQHF. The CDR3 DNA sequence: TGTGCCTGGACAGGGGAGTTCAATCAGCCCCAGCATTTT.

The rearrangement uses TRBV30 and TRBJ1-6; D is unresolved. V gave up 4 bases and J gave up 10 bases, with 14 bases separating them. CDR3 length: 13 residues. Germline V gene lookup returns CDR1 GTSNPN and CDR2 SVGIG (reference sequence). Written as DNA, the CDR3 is TGTGCCTGGATGCCGGGTTCGCCATCACCCCTCCACTTT. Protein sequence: CAWMPGSPSPLHF. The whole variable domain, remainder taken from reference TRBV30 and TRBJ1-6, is SQTIHQWPATLVQPVGSPLSLECTVEGTSNPNLYWYRQAAGRGLQLLFYSVGIGQISSEVPQNLSASRPQDRQFILSSKKLLLSDSGFYLCAWMPGSPSPLHFGNGTRLTVT.

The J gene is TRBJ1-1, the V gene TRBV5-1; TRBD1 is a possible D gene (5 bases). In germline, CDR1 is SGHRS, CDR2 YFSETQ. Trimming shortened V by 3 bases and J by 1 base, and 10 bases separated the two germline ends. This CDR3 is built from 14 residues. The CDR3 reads CASSWGGPNTEAFF. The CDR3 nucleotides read TGCGCCAGCAGCTGGGGGGGACCGAACACTGAAGCTTTCTTT. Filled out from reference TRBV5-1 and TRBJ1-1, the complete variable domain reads KAGVTQTPRYLIKTRGQQVTLSCSPISGHRSVSWYQQTPGQGLQFLFEYFSETQRNKGNFPGRFSGRQFSNSRSEMNVSTLELGDSALYLCASSWGGPNTEAFFGQGTRLTVV.

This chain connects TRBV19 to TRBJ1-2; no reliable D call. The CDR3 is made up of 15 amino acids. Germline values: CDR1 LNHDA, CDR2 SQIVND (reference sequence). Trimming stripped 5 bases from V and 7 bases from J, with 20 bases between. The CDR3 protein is CASSEKAGLPRGYTF. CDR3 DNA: TGTGCCAGTAGTGAGAAGGCGGGTCTTCCCCGTGGCTACACCTTC.

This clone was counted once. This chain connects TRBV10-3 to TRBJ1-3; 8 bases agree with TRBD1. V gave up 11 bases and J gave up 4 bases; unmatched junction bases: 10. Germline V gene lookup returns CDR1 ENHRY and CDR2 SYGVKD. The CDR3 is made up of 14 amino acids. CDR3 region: CASETGEKGNTIYF. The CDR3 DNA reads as TGTGCCTCAGAGACAGGGGAAAAAGGAAACACCATATATTTT.

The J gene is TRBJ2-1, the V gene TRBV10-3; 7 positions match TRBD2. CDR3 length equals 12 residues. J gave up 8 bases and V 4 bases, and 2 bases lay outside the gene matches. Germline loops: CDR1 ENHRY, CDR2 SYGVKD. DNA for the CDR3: TGTGCCATCAGTGTCACTAGCGATGAGCAGTTCTTC. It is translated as CAISVTSDEQFF.

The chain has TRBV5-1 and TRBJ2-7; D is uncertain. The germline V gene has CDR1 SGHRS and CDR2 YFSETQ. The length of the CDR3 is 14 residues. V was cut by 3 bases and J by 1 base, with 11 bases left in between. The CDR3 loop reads CASSWNGESYEQYF. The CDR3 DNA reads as TGCGCCAGCAGCTGGAATGGAGAATCCTACGAGCAGTACTTC. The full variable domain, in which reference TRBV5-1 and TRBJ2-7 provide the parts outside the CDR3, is KAGVTQTPRYLIKTRGQQVTLSCSPISGHRSVSWYQQTPGQGLQFLFEYFSETQRNKGNFPGRFSGRQFSNSRSEMNVSTLELGDSALYLCASSWNGESYEQYFGPGTRLTVT.

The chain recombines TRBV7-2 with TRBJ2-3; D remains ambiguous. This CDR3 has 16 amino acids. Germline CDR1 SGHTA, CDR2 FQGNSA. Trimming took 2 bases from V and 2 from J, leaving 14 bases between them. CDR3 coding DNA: TGTGCCAGCAGCTTATTCCGGGCTCCAAACACAGATACGCAGTATTTT. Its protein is CASSLFRAPNTDTQYF.

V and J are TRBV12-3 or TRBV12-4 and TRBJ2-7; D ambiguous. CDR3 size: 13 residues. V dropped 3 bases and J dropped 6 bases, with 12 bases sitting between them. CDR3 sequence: CASSFATRAEQYF. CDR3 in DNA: TGTGCCAGCAGTTTCGCGACTCGCGCCGAGCAGTACTTC.